One and the same sample provided the 32 T cell receptor beta chains below, sequenced in a study of shared clonotypes between healthy human individuals (dated by TCRdb to about 2020). For the CD8 naive samples, CD45RO-negative cells were positively selected for CCR7, yielding a CD45RA+CCR7+ population from which TemRA cells were excluded. Receptor amplification or capture employed the immunoSEQ multiplex PCR assay. Entries here come from immuneACCESS through TCRdb and include only in-frame sequences with V and J called. Some clones fail to appear in such tables; in the studies checked, an unresolved V gene covers under half of the shortfall, and the cause of the remainder is unknown. This sample has about 2 million clones in its table, and approximately 94% of those were observed once. Jointly, the top ten make up under 1.5% of the sample. Sequenced input: naive CD8+ T cells sorted from blood. The cell subset or site label corresponds to: CD45RA+CCR7+. The receptors shown here come from a man aged 18 to 30 in good health.

This chain connects TRBV28 to TRBJ2-2; 10 nucleotides agree with TRBD2. Germline loops: CDR1 MDHEN, CDR2 SYDVKM. This CDR3 has 19 amino acids. The junction had 12 bases not matched to a gene; V was cut back by 5 bases and J by 0 bases. CDR3 sequence reads: CASSGVSLAGATNTGELFF. The CDR3 bases are TGTGCCAGCAGTGGGGTCAGTCTAGCGGGAGCTACGAACACCGGGGAGCTGTTTTTT.

This sequence joins TRBV11-2 and TRBJ1-1; 7 positions agree with TRBD1. The V gene end was trimmed by 2 bases and the J gene end by 1 base; junction bases not matched to a gene: 7. The CDR3 contains 16 residues. Germline CDR1 SGHAT, CDR2 FQNNGV. The CDR3: CASSLMRQGWNTEAFF. CDR3 DNA: TGTGCCAGCAGCTTAATGAGACAGGGTTGGAACACTGAAGCTTTCTTT.

Note on this clone: The same CDR3 is also encoded by other DNA sequences in this sample. This chain links TRBV27 with TRBJ2-7; weak D call: TRBD1 (5 bases). This CDR3 region has 13 residues. The germline V gene encodes CDR1 MNHEY and CDR2 SMNVEV (reference sequence). V was pared by 2 bases and J by 4 bases, with 9 bases between. CDR3 nucleotide sequence: TGTGCCAGCAGTTTAAGGGGTCCGTACGAGCAGTACTTC. It translates to CASSLRGPYEQYF.

V is TRBV27 and J is TRBJ2-2, with a tentative D call TRBD1 (6 bases). Germline-derived CDR1 and CDR2 are MNHEY and SMNVEV (reference sequence). V dropped 8 bases and J dropped 2 bases, with 12 bases sitting between them. The CDR3 consists of 14 residues. The CDR3 is CASQEGGNTGELFF. The CDR3 coding sequence is TGTGCCAGCCAGGAAGGGGGAAACACCGGGGAGCTGTTTTTT.

This clone was counted a few times. The chain links TRBV9 to TRBJ1-1; no clear D. CDR1 SGDLS and CDR2 YYNGEE come from the germline V gene. CDR3 length equals 16 residues. With 0 bases removed from V and 1 base from J, the gap between germline ends came to 13 bases. The CDR3 DNA reads as TGTGCCAGCAGCGTAGCGAAGGGTAGGACGAACACTGAAGCTTTCTTT. Translating gives CASSVAKGRTNTEAFF.

The chain couples TRBV11-2 to TRBJ2-7; D unresolved. V gave up 8 bases and J gave up 3 bases, with 14 bases separating them. CDR3 length: 13 amino acids. From germline, CDR1 is SGHAT and CDR2 FQNNGV. The CDR3 DNA sequence: TGTGCCAGCGCATTGGGCGGTTTCTACGAGCAGTACTTC. Translation gives CASALGGFYEQYF.

CDR3 loop: CASSQDVKEQFF. Here the CDR3 DNA reads TGCGCCAGCAGCCAAGATGTCAAGGAGCAGTTCTTC. This chain joins TRBV4-1 and TRBJ2-1, with D hard to call. Trimming took off 0 bases at V and 10 bases at J, with 7 bases between the two ends. The germline gives CDR1 MGHRA, CDR2 YSYEKL. This CDR3 has 12 amino acids.

The CDR3 protein is CASSFGVGDNSPLHF. The CDR3 bases are TGTGCCAGCAGCTTCGGGGTGGGGGATAATTCACCCCTCCACTTT. The chain joins TRBV5-6 to TRBJ1-6, with D tentatively TRBD1 (5 bases). Germline loops: CDR1 SGHDT, CDR2 YYEEEE. With 2 bases removed from V and 5 bases from J, the gap between germline ends came to 11 bases. This CDR3 region has 15 residues.

This clone was observed once. V usage is TRBV19 and J usage is TRBJ2-7, with 10 nucleotides matching TRBD2. The CDR3 spans 14 residues. The J segment lost 3 bases and the V segment lost 5 bases, leaving 4 bases of the junction unmatched. Germline CDR1 reads LNHDA; CDR2 reads SQIVND (reference sequence). The CDR3, as DNA: TGTGCCAGTAGTCCGTCTAGCGGGAGCTACGAGCAGTACTTC. The encoded protein is CASSPSSGSYEQYF. The entire variable domain, with the rest obtained from reference TRBV19 and TRBJ2-7, is as follows: DGGITQSPKYLFRKEGQNVTLSCEQNLNHDAMYWYRQDPGQGLRLIYYSQIVNDFQKGDIAEGYSVSREKKESFPLTVTSAQKNPTAFYLCASSPSSGSYEQYFGPGTRLTVT.

The chain joins TRBV28 to TRBJ1-6; D may be TRBD1 (6 bases). The germline V gene encodes CDR1 MDHEN and CDR2 SYDVKM. V lost 7 bases and J lost 1, with 17 bases in between. The CDR3 totals 17 residues. CDR3 sequence (DNA): TGTGCCAGCACCCCCGTCGGGGGCGAATCCTATAATTCACCCCTCCACTTT. Residues: CASTPVGGESYNSPLHF.

This chain connects TRBV13 to TRBJ2-5; 7 bases are a match to TRBD1. V gave up 4 bases and J gave up 2 bases; unmatched junction bases: 7. The CDR3 consists of 15 residues. Germline V gives CDR1 PRHDT, CDR2 FYEKMQ (reference sequence). The chain's CDR3 is CASSSRDRIQETQYF. The CDR3 region has the DNA TGTGCCAGCAGCTCCCGGGACAGAATACAAGAGACCCAGTACTTC.

This chain links TRBV9 with TRBJ2-3; 8 bases match TRBD2. This CDR3 is 16 amino acids long. Germline V CDR1 and CDR2: SGDLS, YYNGEE. Trimming at V came to 0 bases and at J to 3 bases, leaving 6 bases not matched to a gene. Written as DNA, the CDR3 is TGTGCCAGCAGCGTAGGGACTAGCCAGGTTACAGATACGCAGTATTTT. Translated, it gives CASSVGTSQVTDTQYF.

This clone was seen once. Distinct nucleotide sequences in the sample also encode this CDR3. The chain links TRBV27 to TRBJ1-2; possibly TRBD1 for D (6 bases). This CDR3 region has 14 residues. V gave up 2 bases and J gave up 3 bases, with 10 bases separating them. The germline V gene has CDR1 MNHEY and CDR2 SMNVEV (reference sequence). The CDR3 DNA reads as TGTGCCAGCAGTTTAGGTCCAGGGGACTATGGCTACACCTTC. It specifies CASSLGPGDYGYTF.

This clone showed up just once. The chain joins TRBV4-1 to TRBJ1-4; D gene unclear. This CDR3 spans 14 amino acids. The germline V gene has CDR1 MGHRA and CDR2 YSYEKL. The V gene lost 0 bases and the J gene lost 8 bases, with 10 bases spanning the gap. The CDR3 reads CASSQDKTVEKLFF. CDR3 in DNA: TGCGCCAGCAGCCAAGATAAGACGGTAGAAAAACTGTTTTTT.

The chain combines TRBV6-1 with TRBJ2-7; the match to TRBD2 covers 10 bases. CDR3 length equals 15 residues. The germline gives CDR1 MNHNS, CDR2 SASEGT. Trimming at V came to 3 bases and at J to 3 bases, leaving 5 bases not matched to a gene. CDR3 in amino acids: CASSEGVAGGYEQYF. CDR3 nucleotide sequence: TGTGCCAGCAGTGAGGGGGTAGCGGGGGGCTACGAGCAGTACTTC.

The chain carries TRBV4-3 and TRBJ2-2; D unresolved. Germline V gene data show CDR1 as LGHNA and CDR2 as YSLEER. Trimming shortened V by 0 bases and J by 6 bases, and 11 bases separated the two germline ends. CDR3 length equals 15 residues. CDR3 nucleotide sequence: TGCGCCAGCAGCCAAGATCAGTGGCTTTCCGGGGAGCTGTTTTTT. Translated: CASSQDQWLSGELFF.

This clone was recorded only once. V and J are TRBV12-2 and TRBJ2-1; TRBD2, the table's D call, was not compared with the DNA. TRBV12-2 is a documented pseudogene. The CDR3 length is 12 residues. CDR3 in amino acids: CASEEREDEQFF. CDR3 in DNA: TGTGCATCCGAGGAGCGGGAGGATGAGCAGTTCTTC.

The rearrangement links TRBV4-1 to TRBJ2-7; D is perhaps TRBD1 or TRBD2 (5 bases each). V was cut by 5 bases and J by 0 bases, with 20 bases left in between. Germline values: CDR1 MGHRA, CDR2 YSYEKL. This CDR3 has 17 amino acids. CDR3 DNA sequence: TGCGCCAGCAGCTTCTCGGATGGGACCGAGAGCTCCTACGAGCAGTACTTC. Translation gives CASSFSDGTESSYEQYF.

The J gene is TRBJ1-5, the V gene TRBV19; weak D call: TRBD1 (6 bases). In germline, CDR1 is LNHDA, CDR2 SQIVND (reference sequence). V dropped 3 bases and J dropped 0 bases, with 12 bases sitting between them. This CDR3 has 16 residues. CDR3 protein: CASSIPTGYSNQPQHF. Written as DNA, the CDR3 is TGTGCCAGTAGTATCCCGACAGGCTATAGCAATCAGCCCCAGCATTTT.

In this sample, this clone turned up once. The V call is TRBV7-2, the J call TRBJ2-7; 10 bases align to TRBD2. V shed 1 base, J shed 3 bases, and the junction held 6 bases outside the gene matches. Germline V gene data show CDR1 as SGHTA and CDR2 as FQGNSA. CDR3 size: 16 residues. The DNA for the CDR3 is TGTGCCAGCAGCTTAGTCCCTAGCGGGAGTAACTACGAGCAGTACTTC. Encoded protein: CASSLVPSGSNYEQYF.

The DNA for the CDR3 is TGTGCCAGCAGTTTATTCTGGGGAGACCCCTACGAGCAGTACTTC. Protein sequence: CASSLFWGDPYEQYF. The J gene is TRBJ2-7, the V gene TRBV28; weak D call: TRBD2 (5 bases). The CDR3 spans 15 residues. Trimming took off 1 base at V and 2 bases at J, with 12 bases between the two ends. CDR1 MDHEN and CDR2 SYDVKM come from the germline V gene.

The gene calls are TRBV25-1 and TRBJ1-1; D unclear. V was pared by 1 base and J by 1 base, with 13 bases between. Germline CDR1 MGHDK, CDR2 SYGVNS. The length of the CDR3 is 16 residues. Here the CDR3 reads CASSESSMGRNTEAFF. The CDR3 DNA sequence: TGTGCCAGCAGTGAATCGTCTATGGGTAGGAACACTGAAGCTTTCTTT.

The gene calls are TRBV9 and TRBJ2-7; D ambiguous. The CDR3 extends over 12 amino acids. CDR1 and CDR2 (germline): SGDLS, YYNGEE. Deletions cut 3 bases from V and 7 bases from J, with 11 bases between. The CDR3 sequence is CASSGSSLEQYF. CDR3 nucleotides: TGTGCCAGCAGCGGAAGCAGTCTGGAGCAGTACTTC.

V and J are TRBV5-6 and TRBJ2-5; 8 nucleotides line up with TRBD1. The J call is uncertain, as TRBJ2-7 better fits the DNA end. CDR3 length: 14 residues. Germline values: CDR1 SGHDT, CDR2 YYEEEE. The CDR3: CASSFQGQGYEQYF. DNA of the CDR3: TGTGCCAGCAGCTTTCAAGGACAGGGCTACGAGCAGTACTTC.

A single count supports this clone. The CDR3 sequence: CATLRGYEQYF. The CDR3 coding sequence is TGTGCCACGCTACGCGGCTACGAGCAGTACTTC. The chain employs TRBV9 and TRBJ2-7; no firm D call. The germline V gene has CDR1 SGDLS and CDR2 YYNGEE. The V gene lost 9 bases and the J gene lost 3 bases, with 10 bases spanning the gap. The length of the CDR3 is 11 residues.

The table lists this clone with a count of one. The gene calls are TRBV9 and TRBJ2-7; 7 bases agree with TRBD2. Germline CDR1 SGDLS, CDR2 YYNGEE. Unmatched junction bases numbered 9, after V lost 1 base and J lost 5 bases. CDR3 length: 15 amino acids. The CDR3 DNA sequence: TGTGCCAGCAGCGTAAGCGTGGGAGGGGTGAACGAGCAGTACTTC. This codes for CASSVSVGGVNEQYF.

The chain carries TRBV9 and TRBJ2-7, with 9 bases lining up with TRBD2. The germline gives CDR1 SGDLS, CDR2 YYNGEE. The CDR3 covers 15 residues. V lost 0 bases and J lost 5; bases outside the gene matches: 6. The CDR3 region has the DNA TGTGCCAGCAGCGTAGCAGGAGCGGGGGGCGACGAGCAGTACTTC. Its translation is CASSVAGAGGDEQYF.

This chain joins TRBV27 and TRBJ2-5, with 14 bases that match TRBD2. The V gene end was trimmed by 6 bases and the J gene end by 5 bases; junction bases not matched to a gene: 8. Germline assignment: CDR1 MNHEY and CDR2 SMNVEV (reference sequence). The CDR3 loop spans 16 amino acids. CDR3 coding DNA: TGTGCCAGCAGCCCGGGACTAGCGGGAGTGTGGGAGACCCAGTACTTC. Translation gives CASSPGLAGVWETQYF.

This chain joins TRBV2 and TRBJ2-1; TRBD1 matches 10 bases. The CDR3 loop spans 17 amino acids. Germline trimming cut 3 bases from V and 7 bases from J; bases unmatched to any gene: 12. Germline V gene data show CDR1 as SNHLY and CDR2 as FYNNEI. The CDR3, as DNA: TGTGCCAGCAGTGATAGTTGGGCCGGGACAGGGGAGAATGAGCAGTTCTTC. This codes for CASSDSWAGTGENEQFF.

The chain joins TRBV4-3 to TRBJ2-3, with 7 bases lining up with TRBD2. The CDR3 extends over 14 amino acids. V was clipped by 3 bases and J by 4 bases; unmatched bases: 4. Germline loops: CDR1 LGHNA, CDR2 YSLEER. The CDR3 region has the DNA TGCGCCAGCAGCCAGACGGGAGGTTCAGATACGCAGTATTTT. Protein sequence: CASSQTGGSDTQYF.

The chain has TRBV6-1 and TRBJ2-1; 9 positions agree with TRBD1. The CDR3 consists of 15 residues. Per the germline V gene, CDR1 is MNHNS and CDR2 is SASEGT. The ends lost 4 bases at V and 8 bases at J; junction bases unmatched: 9. CDR3 amino acids: CASSVLTGGWDEQFF. The CDR3 DNA reads as TGTGCCAGCAGTGTCCTGACAGGGGGGTGGGATGAGCAGTTCTTC.

The sample holds one count of this clone. Other DNA sequences of this sample code for an identical CDR3. The chain is built from TRBV4-1 and TRBJ2-7; 7 positions agree with TRBD1. The germline V gene encodes CDR1 MGHRA and CDR2 YSYEKL. V was clipped by 3 bases and J by 2 bases; unmatched bases: 1. This CDR3 has 13 amino acids. CDR3 coding DNA: TGCGCCAGCAGCCACCAGGGGGCCTACGAGCAGTACTTC. Amino acids: CASSHQGAYEQYF.